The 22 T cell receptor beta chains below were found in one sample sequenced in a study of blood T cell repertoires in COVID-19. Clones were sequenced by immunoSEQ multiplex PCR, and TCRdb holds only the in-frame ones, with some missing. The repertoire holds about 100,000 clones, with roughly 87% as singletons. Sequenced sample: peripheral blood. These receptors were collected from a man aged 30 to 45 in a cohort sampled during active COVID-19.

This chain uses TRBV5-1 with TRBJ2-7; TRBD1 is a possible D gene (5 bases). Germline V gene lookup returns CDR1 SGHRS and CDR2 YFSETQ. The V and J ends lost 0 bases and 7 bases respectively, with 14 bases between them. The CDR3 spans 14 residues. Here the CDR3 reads CASSLDRGGGEQYF. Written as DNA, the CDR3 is TGCGCCAGCAGCTTGGATAGGGGTGGCGGAGAGCAGTACTTC.

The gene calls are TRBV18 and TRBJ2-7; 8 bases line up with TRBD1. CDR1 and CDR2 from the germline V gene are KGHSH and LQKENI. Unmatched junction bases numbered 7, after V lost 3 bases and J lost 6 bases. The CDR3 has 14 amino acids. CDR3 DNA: TGTGCCAGCTCACCTTTGGACAGGGATAGCGAGCAGTACTTC. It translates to CASSPLDRDSEQYF.

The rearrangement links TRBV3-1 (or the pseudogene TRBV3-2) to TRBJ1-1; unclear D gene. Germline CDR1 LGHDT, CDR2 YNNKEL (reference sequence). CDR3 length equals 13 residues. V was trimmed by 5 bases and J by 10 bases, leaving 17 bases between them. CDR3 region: CASSTPGYFGAFF. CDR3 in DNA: TGTGCCAGCAGCACCCCCGGGTACTTTGGAGCTTTCTTT.

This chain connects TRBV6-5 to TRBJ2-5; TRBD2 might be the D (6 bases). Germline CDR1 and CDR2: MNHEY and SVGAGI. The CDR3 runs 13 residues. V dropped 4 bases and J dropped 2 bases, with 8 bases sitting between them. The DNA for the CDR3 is TGTGCCAGCAGTTTGGGGGGACAAGAGACCCAGTACTTC. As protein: CASSLGGQETQYF.

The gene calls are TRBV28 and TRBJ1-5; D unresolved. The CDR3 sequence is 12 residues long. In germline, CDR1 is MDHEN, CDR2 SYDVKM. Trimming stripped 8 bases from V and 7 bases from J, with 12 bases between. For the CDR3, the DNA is TGTGCCAGCTCCCTAGGAGGGCAGCCCCAGCATTTT. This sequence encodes CASSLGGQPQHF.

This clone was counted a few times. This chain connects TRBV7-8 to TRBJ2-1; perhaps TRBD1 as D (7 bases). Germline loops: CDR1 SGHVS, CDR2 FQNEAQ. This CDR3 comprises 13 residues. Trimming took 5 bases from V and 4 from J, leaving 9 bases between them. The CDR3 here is CASSAGQYNEQFF. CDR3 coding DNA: TGTGCCAGCAGCGCGGGACAGTACAATGAGCAGTTCTTC.

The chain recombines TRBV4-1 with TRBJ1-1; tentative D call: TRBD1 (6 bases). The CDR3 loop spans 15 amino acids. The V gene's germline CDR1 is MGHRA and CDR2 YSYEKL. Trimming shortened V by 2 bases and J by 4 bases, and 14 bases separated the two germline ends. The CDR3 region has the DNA TGCGCCAGCAGCCAAAGCCAGGGCAGGGGCACTGAAGCTTTCTTT. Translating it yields CASSQSQGRGTEAFF.

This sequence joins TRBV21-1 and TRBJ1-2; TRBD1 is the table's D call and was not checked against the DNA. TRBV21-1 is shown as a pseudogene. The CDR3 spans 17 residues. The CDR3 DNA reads TGTGCCAGCAGCAAAAAGCCCCCTCGACAGGGCCGCTATGGCTACACCTTC. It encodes CASSKKPPRQGRYGYTF.

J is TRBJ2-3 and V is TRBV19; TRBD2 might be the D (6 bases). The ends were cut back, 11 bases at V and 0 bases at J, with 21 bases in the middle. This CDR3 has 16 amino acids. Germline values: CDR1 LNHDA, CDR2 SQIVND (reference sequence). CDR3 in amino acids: CACRAGRLPSTDTQYF. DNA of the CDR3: TGTGCCTGTCGGGCGGGGAGACTACCTAGCACAGATACGCAGTATTTT. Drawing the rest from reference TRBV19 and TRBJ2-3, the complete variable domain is DGGITQSPKYLFRKEGQNVTLSCEQNLNHDAMYWYRQDPGQGLRLIYYSQIVNDFQKGDIAEGYSVSREKKESFPLTVTSAQKNPTAFYLCACRAGRLPSTDTQYFGPGTRLTVL.

The CDR3 protein is CASSLGGSSQNIQYF. The CDR3 DNA follows: TGTGCCAGCAGCTTAGGGGGCAGTTCGCAGAACATTCAGTACTTC. The J gene is TRBJ2-4, the V gene TRBV11-3, with D maybe TRBD1 (5 bases). There are 15 residues in the CDR3. Between the trimmed V and J ends, which lost 1 base and 7 bases, there was a span of 14 bases. Germline V gene sequence: CDR1 SGHNT, CDR2 YENEEA. Looking up the rest from reference TRBV11-3 and TRBJ2-4 gives the full variable domain: EAGVVQSPRYKIIEKKQPVAFWCNPISGHNTLYWYLQNLGQGPELLIRYENEEAVDDSQLPKDRFSAERLKGVDSTLKIQPAELGDSAVYLCASSLGGSSQNIQYFGAGTRLSVL.

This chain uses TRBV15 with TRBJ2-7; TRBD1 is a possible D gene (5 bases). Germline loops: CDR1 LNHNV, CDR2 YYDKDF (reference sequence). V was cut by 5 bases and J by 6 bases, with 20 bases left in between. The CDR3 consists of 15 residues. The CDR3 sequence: CATSSFYGQGFEQYF. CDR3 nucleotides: TGTGCCACCAGCTCTTTCTACGGGCAGGGCTTCGAGCAGTACTTC. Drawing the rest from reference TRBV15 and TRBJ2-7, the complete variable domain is DAMVIQNPRYQVTQFGKPVTLSCSQTLNHNVMYWYQQKSSQAPKLLFHYYDKDFNNEADTPDNFQSRRPNTSFCFLDIRSPGLGDTAMYLCATSSFYGQGFEQYFGPGTRLTVT.

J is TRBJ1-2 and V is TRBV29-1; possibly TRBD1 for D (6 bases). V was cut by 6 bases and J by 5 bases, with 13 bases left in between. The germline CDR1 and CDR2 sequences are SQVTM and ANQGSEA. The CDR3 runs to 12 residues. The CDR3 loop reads CSVQGGLYGYTF. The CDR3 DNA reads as TGCAGCGTACAGGGAGGGTTGTATGGCTACACCTTC.

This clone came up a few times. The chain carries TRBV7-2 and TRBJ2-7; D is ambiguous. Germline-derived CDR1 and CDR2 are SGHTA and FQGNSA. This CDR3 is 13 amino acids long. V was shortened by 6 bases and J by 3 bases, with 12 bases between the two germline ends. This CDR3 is CASRPPGLYEQYF. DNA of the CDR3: TGTGCCAGCAGGCCACCAGGCCTCTACGAGCAGTACTTC.

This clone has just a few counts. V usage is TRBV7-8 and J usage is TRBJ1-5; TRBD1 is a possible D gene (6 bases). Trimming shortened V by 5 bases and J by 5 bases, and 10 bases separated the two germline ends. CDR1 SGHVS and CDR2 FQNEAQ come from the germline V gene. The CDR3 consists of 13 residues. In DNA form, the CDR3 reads TGTGCCAGCAGCCTAGGGGGGGATCAGCCCCAGCATTTT. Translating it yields CASSLGGDQPQHF.

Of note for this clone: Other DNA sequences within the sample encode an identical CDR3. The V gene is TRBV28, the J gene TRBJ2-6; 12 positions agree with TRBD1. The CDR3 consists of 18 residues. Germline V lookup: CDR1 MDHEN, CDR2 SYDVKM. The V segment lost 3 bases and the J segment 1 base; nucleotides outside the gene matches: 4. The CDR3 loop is CASSLGDRGLSGANVLTF. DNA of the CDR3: TGTGCCAGCAGTTTGGGGGACAGGGGGCTTTCTGGGGCCAACGTCCTGACTTTC. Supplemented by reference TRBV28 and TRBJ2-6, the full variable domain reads DVKVTQSSRYLVKRTGEKVFLECVQDMDHENMFWYRQDPGLGLRLIYFSYDVKMKEKGDIPEGYSVSREKKERFSLILESASTNQTSMYLCASSLGDRGLSGANVLTFGAGSRLTVL.

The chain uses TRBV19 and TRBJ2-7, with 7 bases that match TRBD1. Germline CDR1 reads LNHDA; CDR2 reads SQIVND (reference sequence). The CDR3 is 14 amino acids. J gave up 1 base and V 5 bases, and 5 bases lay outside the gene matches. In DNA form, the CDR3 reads TGTGCCAGTAGTGGCCGGGACAGTTCCTACGAGCAGTACTTC. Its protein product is CASSGRDSSYEQYF. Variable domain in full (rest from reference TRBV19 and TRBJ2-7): DGGITQSPKYLFRKEGQNVTLSCEQNLNHDAMYWYRQDPGQGLRLIYYSQIVNDFQKGDIAEGYSVSREKKESFPLTVTSAQKNPTAFYLCASSGRDSSYEQYFGPGTRLTVT.

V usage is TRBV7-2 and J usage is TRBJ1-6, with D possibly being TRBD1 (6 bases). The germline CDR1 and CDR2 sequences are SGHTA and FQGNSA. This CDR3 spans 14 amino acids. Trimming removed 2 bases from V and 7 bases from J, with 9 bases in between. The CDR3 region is CASSLQGPNSPLHF. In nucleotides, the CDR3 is TGTGCCAGCAGCTTACAGGGGCCGAATTCACCCCTCCACTTT.

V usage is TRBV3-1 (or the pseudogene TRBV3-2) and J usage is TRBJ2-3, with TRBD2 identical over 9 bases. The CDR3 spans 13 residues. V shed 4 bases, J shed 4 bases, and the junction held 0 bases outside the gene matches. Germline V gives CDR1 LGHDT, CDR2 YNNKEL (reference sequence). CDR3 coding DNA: TGTGCCAGCAGCCTAGCGGGGGCAGATACGCAGTATTTT. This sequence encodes CASSLAGADTQYF.

CDR3 in DNA: TGTGCCAGCAGCCCCAGCGGGTTCAAAGAGACCCAGTACTTC. It yields the protein CASSPSGFKETQYF. The chain recombines TRBV7-9 with TRBJ2-5; a possible D gene is TRBD2 (6 bases). The CDR3 runs 14 residues. Germline-derived CDR1 and CDR2 are SEHNR and FQNEAQ (reference sequence). The V end lost 5 bases, the J end lost 3 bases, and 13 bases lay between the germline ends.

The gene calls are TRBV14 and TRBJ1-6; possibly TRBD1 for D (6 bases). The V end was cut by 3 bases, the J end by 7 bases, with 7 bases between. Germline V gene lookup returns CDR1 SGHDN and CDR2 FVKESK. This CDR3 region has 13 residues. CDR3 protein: CASSQQGNSPLHF. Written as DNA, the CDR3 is TGTGCCAGCAGCCAGCAGGGGAATTCACCCCTCCACTTT.

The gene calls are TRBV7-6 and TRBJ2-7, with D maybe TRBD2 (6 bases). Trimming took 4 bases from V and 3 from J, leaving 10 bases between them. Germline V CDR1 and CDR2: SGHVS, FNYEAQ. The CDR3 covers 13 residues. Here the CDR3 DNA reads TGTGCCAGCAGCTCTGGGGGGTTCTACGAGCAGTACTTC. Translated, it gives CASSSGGFYEQYF. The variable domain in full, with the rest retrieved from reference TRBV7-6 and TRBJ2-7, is GAGVSQSPRYKVTKRGQDVALRCDPISGHVSLYWYRQALGQGPEFLTYFNYEAQQDKSGLPNDRFSAERPEGSISTLTIQRTEQRDSAMYRCASSSGGFYEQYFGPGTRLTVT.

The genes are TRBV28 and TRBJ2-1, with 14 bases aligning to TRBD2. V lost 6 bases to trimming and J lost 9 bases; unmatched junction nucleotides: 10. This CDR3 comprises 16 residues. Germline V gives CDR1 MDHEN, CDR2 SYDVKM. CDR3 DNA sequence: TGTGCCAGCAGCGTGTCGGGACTAGCGGGGGCGGGTGAGCAGTTCTTC. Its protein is CASSVSGLAGAGEQFF.